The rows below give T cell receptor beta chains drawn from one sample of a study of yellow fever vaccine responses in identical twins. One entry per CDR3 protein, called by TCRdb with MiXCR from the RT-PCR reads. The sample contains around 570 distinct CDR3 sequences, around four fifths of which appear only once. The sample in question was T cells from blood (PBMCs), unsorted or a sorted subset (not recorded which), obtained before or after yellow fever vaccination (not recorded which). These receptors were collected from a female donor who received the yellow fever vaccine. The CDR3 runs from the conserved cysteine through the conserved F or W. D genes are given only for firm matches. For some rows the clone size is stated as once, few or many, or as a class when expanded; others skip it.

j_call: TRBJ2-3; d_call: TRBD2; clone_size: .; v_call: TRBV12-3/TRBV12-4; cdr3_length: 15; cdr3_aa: CASRGTSGSTDTQYF; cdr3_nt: TGTGCCAGCAGAGGGACTAGCGGGTCTACAGATACGCAGTATTTT
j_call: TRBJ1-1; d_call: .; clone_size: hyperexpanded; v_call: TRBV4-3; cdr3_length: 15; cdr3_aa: CASSQDSLGQAEAFF; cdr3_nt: TGCGCCAGCAGCCAAGATAGTCTGGGTCAGGCTGAAGCTTTCTTT
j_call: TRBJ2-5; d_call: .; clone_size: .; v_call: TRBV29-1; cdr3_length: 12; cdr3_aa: CSVRTVGETQYF; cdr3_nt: TGCAGCGTTAGGACGGTAGGGGAGACCCAGTACTTC
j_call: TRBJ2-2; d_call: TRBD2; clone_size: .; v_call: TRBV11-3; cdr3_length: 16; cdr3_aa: CASSLELAVLTGELFF; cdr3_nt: TGTGCCAGCAGCTTAGAACTAGCGGTGCTCACCGGGGAGCTGTTTTTT
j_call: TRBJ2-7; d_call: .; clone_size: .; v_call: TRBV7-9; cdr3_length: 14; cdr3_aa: CASSAVGTSYEQYF; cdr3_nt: TGTGCCAGCAGCGCCGTCGGGACCAGCTACGAGCAGTACTTC
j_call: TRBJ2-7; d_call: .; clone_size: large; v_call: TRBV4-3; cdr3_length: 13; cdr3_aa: CASSQEAEYEQYF; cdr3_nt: TGCGCCAGCAGCCAAGAGGCGGAGTACGAGCAGTACTTC
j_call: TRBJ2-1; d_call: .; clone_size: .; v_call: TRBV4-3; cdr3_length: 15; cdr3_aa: CASSQGTGDGNEQFF; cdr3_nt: TGCGCCAGCAGCCAAGGAACCGGGGATGGGAATGAGCAGTTCTTC
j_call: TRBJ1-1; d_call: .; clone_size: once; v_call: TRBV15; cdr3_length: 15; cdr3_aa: CATSRGGGTNTEAFF; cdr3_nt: TGTGCCACCAGCCGCGGCGGGGGCACGAACACTGAAGCTTTCTTT
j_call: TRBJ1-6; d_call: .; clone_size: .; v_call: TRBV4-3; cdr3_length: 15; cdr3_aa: CASSQVSDYNSPLHF; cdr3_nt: TGCGCCAGCAGCCAAGTGTCGGACTATAATTCACCCCTCCACTTT
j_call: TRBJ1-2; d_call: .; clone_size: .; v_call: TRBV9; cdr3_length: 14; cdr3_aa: CASSAVSLPPGKSF; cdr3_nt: TGTGCCAGCAGCGCAGTCAGTCTCCCCCCGGGAAAGTCCTTC
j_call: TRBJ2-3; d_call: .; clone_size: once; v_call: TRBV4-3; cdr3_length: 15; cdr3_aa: CASSQDGQAADTQYF; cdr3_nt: TGCGCCAGCAGCCAAGACGGGCAGGCGGCAGATACGCAGTATTTT
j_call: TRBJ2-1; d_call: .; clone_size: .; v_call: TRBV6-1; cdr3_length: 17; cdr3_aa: CASSLLPGGEGAYEQFF; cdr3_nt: TGTGCCAGCAGCCTCCTCCCCGGGGGGGAGGGGGCCTATGAGCAGTTCTTC
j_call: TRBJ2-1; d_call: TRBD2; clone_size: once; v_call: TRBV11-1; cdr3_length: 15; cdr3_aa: CASSLAGGAYDEQFF; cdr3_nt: TGTGCCAGCAGCTTAGCCGGGGGGGCATACGATGAGCAGTTCTTC
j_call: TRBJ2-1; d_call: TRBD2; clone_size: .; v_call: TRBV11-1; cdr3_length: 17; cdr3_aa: CASSPRLAGGGWDEQFF; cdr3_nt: TGTGCCAGCAGCCCAAGACTAGCGGGAGGAGGATGGGATGAGCAGTTCTTC
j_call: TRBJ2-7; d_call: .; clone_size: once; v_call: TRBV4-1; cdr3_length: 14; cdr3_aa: CASSQGRGTYEQYF; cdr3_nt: TGCGCCAGCAGCCAAGGGCGGGGCACCTACGAGCAGTACTTC
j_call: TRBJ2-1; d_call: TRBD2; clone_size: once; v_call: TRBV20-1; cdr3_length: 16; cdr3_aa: CSASSAGLVIYNEQFF; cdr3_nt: TGCAGTGCTAGCAGCGCCGGACTAGTTATCTACAATGAGCAGTTCTTC
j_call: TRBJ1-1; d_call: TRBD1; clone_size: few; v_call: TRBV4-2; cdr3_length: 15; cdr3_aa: CASSLPTGGNTEAFF; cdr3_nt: TGTGCCAGCAGCCTCCCGACAGGGGGGAACACTGAAGCTTTCTTT
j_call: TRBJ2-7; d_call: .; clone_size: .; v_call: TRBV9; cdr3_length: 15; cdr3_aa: CASSVGPGSSYEQYF; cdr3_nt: TGTGCCAGCAGCGTAGGCCCGGGGAGCTCCTATGAGCAGTACTTC
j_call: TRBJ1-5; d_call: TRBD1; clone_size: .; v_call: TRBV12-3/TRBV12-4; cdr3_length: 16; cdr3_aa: CASSPEGALSNQPQHF; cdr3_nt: TGTGCCAGCAGCCCCGAGGGGGCGCTTAGCAATCAGCCCCAGCATTTT
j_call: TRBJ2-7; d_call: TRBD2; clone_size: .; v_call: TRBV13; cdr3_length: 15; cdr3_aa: CASEGVTSGSYEQYF; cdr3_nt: TGTGCCAGCGAGGGGGTGACTAGCGGATCCTACGAGCAGTACTTC
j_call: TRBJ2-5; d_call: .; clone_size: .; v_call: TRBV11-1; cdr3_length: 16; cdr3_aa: CASSLDLDRLQETQYF; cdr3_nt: TGTGCCAGCAGCTTAGACCTGGACAGACTACAAGAGACCCAGTACTTC
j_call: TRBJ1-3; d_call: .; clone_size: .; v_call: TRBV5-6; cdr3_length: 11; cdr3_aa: CASSLLNTIYF; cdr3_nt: TGTGCCAGCAGCTTGTTAAACACCATATATTTT
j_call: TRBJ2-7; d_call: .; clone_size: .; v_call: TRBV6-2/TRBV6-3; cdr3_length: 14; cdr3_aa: CASSYGGESYEQYF; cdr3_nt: TGTGCCAGCAGTTACGGTGGGGAGAGCTACGAGCAGTACTTC
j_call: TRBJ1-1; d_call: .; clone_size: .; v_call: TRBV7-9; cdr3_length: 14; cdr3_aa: CASSSLDEPDEAFF; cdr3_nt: TGTGCCAGCAGCTCCCTGGATGAACCGGATGAAGCTTTCTTT
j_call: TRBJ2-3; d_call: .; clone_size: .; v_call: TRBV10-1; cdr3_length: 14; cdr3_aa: CASSESKFTDTQYF; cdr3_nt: TGCGCCAGCAGTGAGTCCAAGTTCACAGATACGCAGTATTTT
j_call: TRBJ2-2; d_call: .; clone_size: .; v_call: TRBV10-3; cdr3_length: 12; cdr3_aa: CAINEGAGELFF; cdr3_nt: TGTGCCATCAACGAGGGCGCCGGGGAGCTGTTTTTT
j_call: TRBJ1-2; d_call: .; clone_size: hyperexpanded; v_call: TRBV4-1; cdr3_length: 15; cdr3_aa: CASSQVAGTSYGYTF; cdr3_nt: TGCGCCAGCAGCCAAGTGGCAGGGACCAGCTATGGCTACACCTTC
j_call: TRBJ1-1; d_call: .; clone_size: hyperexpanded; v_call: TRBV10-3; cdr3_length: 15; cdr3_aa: CAISESFRGNTEAFF; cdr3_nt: TGTGCCATCAGTGAGTCCTTCAGGGGTAACACTGAAGCTTTCTTT
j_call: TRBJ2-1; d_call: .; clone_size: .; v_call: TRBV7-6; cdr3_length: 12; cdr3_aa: CASSLETSQQFF; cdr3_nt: TGTGCCAGCAGCTTAGAAACTAGCCAGCAGTTCTTC
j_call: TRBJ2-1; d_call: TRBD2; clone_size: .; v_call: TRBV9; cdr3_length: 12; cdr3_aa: CASSPTSGKQFF; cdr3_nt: TGTGCCAGCAGCCCTACTAGCGGGAAACAGTTCTTC
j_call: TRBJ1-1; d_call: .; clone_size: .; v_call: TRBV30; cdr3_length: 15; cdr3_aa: CAWSVGVGVNTEAFF; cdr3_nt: TGTGCCTGGAGTGTAGGGGTCGGAGTGAACACTGAAGCTTTCTTT
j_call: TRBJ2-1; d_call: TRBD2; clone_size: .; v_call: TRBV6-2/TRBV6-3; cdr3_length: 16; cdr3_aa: CASSYSKREPYNEQFF; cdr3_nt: TGTGCCAGCAGTTACTCTAAGCGGGAGCCCTACAATGAGCAGTTCTTC
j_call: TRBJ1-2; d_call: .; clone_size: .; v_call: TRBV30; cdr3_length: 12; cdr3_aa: CAYRWGQDGYTF; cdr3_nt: TGTGCCTACCGCTGGGGGCAGGATGGCTACACCTTC
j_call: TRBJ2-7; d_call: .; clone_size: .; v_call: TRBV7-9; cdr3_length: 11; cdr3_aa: CASSLRDEQYF; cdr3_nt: TGTGCCAGCAGCTTAAGGGACGAGCAGTACTTC
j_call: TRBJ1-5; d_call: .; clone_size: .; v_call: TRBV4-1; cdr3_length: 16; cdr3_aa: CASSPQGTTFNQPQHF; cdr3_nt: TGCGCCAGCAGCCCCCAGGGCACAACATTCAATCAGCCCCAGCATTTT
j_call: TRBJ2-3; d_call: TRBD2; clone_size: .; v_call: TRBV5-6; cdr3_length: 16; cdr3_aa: CASTTFLAGVTDTQYF; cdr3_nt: TGTGCCAGCACCACCTTCCTAGCGGGGGTTACAGATACGCAGTATTTT
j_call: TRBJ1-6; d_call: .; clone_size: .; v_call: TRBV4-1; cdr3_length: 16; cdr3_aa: CASSQGGGGYNSPLHF; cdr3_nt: TGCGCCAGCAGCCAAGGTGGGGGGGGCTATAATTCACCCCTCCACTTT
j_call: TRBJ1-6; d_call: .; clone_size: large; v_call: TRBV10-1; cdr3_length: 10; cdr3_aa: CASSKASLHF; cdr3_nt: TGCGCCAGCAGTAAGGCATCCCTCCACTTT
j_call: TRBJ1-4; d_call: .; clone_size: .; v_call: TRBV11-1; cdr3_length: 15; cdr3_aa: CASSSTGATNEKLFF; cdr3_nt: TGTGCCAGCAGCTCTACAGGTGCAACTAATGAAAAACTGTTTTTT
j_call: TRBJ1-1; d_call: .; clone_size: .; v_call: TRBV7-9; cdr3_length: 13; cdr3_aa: CASSFPGLAEAFF; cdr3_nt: TGTGCCAGCAGCTTCCCAGGGTTGGCTGAAGCTTTCTTT
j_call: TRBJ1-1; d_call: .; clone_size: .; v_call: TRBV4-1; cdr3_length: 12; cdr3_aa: CASSQINTEAFF; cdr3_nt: TGCGCCAGCAGCCAGATCAACACTGAAGCTTTCTTT
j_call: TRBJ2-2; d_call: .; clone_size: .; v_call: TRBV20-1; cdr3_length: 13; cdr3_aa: CSARVPNTGELFF; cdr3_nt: TGCAGTGCTAGAGTTCCAAACACCGGGGAGCTGTTTTTT
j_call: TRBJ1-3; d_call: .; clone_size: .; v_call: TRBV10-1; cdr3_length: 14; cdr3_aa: CASSVALSGNTIYF; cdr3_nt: TGCGCCAGCAGTGTGGCTCTCTCTGGAAACACCATATATTTT
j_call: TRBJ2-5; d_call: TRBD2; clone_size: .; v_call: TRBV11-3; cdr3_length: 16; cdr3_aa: CASSPIQVAGGGTQYF; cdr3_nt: TGTGCCAGCAGCCCAATTCAGGTGGCGGGAGGGGGGACCCAGTACTTC
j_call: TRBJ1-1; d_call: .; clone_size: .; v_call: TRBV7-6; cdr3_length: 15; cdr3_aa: CASSLPWGLGTEAFF; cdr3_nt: TGTGCCAGCAGCTTACCATGGGGGCTGGGGACTGAAGCTTTCTTT
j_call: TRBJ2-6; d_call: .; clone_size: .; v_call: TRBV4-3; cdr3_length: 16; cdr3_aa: CASSQENLSGANVLTF; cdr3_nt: TGCGCCAGCAGCCAAGAAAATCTCTCTGGGGCCAACGTCCTGACTTTC
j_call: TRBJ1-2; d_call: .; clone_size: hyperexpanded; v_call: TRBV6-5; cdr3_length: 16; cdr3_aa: CASSYSTGVGSYGYTF; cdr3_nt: TGTGCCAGCAGTTACTCGACTGGGGTAGGGAGCTATGGCTACACCTTC
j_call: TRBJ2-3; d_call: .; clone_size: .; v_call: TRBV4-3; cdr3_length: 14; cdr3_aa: CASSQVGAGDTQYF; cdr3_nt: TGCGCCAGCAGCCAAGTGGGAGCAGGAGATACGCAGTATTTT
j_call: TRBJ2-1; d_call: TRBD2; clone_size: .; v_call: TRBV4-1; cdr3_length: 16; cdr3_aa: CASSPQLAPLYNEQFF; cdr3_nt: TGCGCCAGCAGCCCCCAACTAGCGCCCCTTTACAATGAGCAGTTCTTC
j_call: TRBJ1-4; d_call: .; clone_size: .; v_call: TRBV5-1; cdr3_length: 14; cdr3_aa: CASSWYTGNEKLFF; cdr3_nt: TGCGCCAGCAGCTGGTACACAGGGAATGAAAAACTGTTTTTT
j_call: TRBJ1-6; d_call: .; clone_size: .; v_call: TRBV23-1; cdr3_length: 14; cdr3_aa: CASSHHDNYSPLHF; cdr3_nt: TGCGCCAGCAGTCATCACGACAACTATTCACCCCTCCACTTT
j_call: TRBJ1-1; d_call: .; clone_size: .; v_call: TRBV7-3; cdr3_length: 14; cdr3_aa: CASSSTGGVTEAFF; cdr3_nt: TGTGCCAGCAGCTCCACCGGGGGGGTCACTGAAGCTTTCTTT
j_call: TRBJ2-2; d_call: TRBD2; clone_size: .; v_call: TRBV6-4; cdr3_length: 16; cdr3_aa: CASSDLTSGSTGELFF; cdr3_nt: TGTGCCAGCAGTGACCTGACTAGCGGGAGCACCGGGGAGCTGTTTTTT